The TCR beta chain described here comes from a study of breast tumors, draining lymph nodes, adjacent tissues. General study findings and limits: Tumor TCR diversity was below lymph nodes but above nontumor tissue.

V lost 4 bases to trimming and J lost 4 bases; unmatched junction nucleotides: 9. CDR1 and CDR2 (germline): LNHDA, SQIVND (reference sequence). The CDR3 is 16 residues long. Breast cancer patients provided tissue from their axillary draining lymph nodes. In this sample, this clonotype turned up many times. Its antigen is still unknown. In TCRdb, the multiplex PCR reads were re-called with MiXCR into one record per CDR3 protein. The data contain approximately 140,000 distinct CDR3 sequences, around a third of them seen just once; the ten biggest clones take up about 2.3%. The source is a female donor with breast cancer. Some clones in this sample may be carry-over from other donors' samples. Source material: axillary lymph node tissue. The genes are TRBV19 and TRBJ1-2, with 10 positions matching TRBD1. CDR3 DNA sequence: TGTGCCAGTAGTACCCTCGGGACAGGGGAACGCTATGGCTACACCTTC. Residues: CASSTLGTGERYGYTF.